This TCR beta chain was recovered during a study of T-cell memory formation after mild COVID-19. Study-wide background: Each donor largely had its own TCR clusters. General study results and limits: There were some responding clones in pre-infection memory, which suggested that cross-reactive memory had joined. Contracting CD8+ clones were enriched in EMRA, CD4+ mainly in CM and EM.

In germline, CDR1 is SGHTA, CDR2 FQGNSA. This CDR3 is 14 amino acids long. With 2 bases removed from V and 5 bases from J, the gap between germline ends came to 12 bases. Of note for this clonotype: Its antigen is undetermined.

cDNA libraries for TCR alpha and TCR beta, carrying sample barcodes and UMIs, came from 5'RACE with constant-segment primers. Via MiXCR, TCRdb re-called the 5' RACE reads, giving one row per CDR3 protein. The sample has 250,000 to 350,000 distinct CDR3 sequences, 19% seen once; the top ten hold 20% to 25%. The receptor comes from a man in his late teens or twenties who had mild COVID-19 (a few samples of this study predate the infection). Cell type and time point are not known. The V call is TRBV7-2, the J call TRBJ2-5; D is possibly TRBD1 or TRBD2 (5 bases each). Material for sequencing was PBMCs or a T cell subset sorted from them (not recorded which). CDR3 bases: TGTGCCAGCAGCTTAAGTAGGGGACCGGAGACCCAGTACTTC. Residues: CASSLSRGPETQYF.